This T cell receptor (beta chain) originates from a study of blood T cell repertoires in COVID-19. Libraries were prepared by immunoSEQ multiplex PCR; TCRdb keeps only in-frame clonotypes and omits some of them. Among about 180,000 clones listed, 80% to 90% were seen once. Germline CDR1 is KGHDR and CDR2 is SFDVKD. This CDR3 has 15 residues. Trimming removed 5 bases from V and 7 bases from J, with 17 bases in between. This sequence was found in a man younger than 35 who had recovered from COVID-19. This rearrangement joins TRBV24-1 to TRBJ2-1, with TRBD1 as a possible D gene (6 bases). Source material: peripheral blood. In DNA form, the CDR3 reads TGTGCCACCAGTGGCTCCAGGGGACCACATAATGAGCAGTTCTTC. It encodes CATSGSRGPHNEQFF.